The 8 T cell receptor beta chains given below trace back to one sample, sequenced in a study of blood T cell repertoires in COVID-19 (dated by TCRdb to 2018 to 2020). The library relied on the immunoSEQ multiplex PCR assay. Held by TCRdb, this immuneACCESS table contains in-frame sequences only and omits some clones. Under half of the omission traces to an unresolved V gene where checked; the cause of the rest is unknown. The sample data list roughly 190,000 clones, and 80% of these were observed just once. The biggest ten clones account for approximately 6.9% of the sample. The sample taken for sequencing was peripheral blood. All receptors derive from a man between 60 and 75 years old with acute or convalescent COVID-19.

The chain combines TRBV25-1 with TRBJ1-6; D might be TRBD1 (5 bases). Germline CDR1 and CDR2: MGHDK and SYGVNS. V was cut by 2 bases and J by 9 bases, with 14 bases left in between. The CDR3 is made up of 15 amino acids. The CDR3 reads CASSELWGDSSPLHF. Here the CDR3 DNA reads TGTGCCAGCAGTGAACTCTGGGGGGATAGTTCACCCCTCCACTTT.

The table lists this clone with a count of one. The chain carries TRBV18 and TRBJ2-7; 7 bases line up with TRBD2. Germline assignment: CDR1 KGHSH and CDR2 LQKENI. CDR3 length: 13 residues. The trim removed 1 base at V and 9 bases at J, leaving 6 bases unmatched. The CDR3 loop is CASSPRLGEGQYF. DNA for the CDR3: TGTGCCAGCTCACCACGGTTGGGGGAGGGGCAGTACTTC.

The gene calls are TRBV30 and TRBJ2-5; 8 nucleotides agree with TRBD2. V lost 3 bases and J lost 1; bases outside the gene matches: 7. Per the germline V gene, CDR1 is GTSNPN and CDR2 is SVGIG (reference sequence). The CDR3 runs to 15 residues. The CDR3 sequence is CAWRAGRGSQETQYF. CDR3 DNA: TGTGCCTGGAGAGCCGGGAGGGGGTCCCAAGAGACCCAGTACTTC.

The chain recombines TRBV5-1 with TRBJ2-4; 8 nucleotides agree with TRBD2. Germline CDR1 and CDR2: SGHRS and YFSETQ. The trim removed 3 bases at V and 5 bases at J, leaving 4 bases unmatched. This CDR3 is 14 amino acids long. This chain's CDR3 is CASSSGLGENIQYF. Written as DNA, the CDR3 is TGCGCCAGCAGCTCGGGACTAGGTGAAAACATTCAGTACTTC.

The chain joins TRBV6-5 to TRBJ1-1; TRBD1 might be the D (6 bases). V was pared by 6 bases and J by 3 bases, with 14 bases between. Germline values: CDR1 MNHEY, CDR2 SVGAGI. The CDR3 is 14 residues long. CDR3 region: CASRLTGTYTEAFF. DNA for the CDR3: TGTGCCAGCAGACTAACAGGGACCTACACTGAAGCTTTCTTT.

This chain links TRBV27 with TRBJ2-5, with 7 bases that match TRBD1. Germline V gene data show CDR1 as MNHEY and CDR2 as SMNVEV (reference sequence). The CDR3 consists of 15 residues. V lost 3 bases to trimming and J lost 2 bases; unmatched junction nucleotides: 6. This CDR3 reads CASSFLGTAQETQYF. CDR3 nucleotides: TGTGCCAGCAGTTTTCTTGGGACAGCACAAGAGACCCAGTACTTC.

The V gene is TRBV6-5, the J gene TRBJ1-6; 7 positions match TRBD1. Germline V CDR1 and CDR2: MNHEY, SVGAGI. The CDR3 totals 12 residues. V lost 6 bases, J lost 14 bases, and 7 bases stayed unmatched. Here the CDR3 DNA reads TGTGCCAGCAGCTATACCGGGACAGCCCTCCACTTT. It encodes CASSYTGTALHF.

In nucleotides, the CDR3 is TGTGCCAGCAGCTTATTAGCAGATACGCAGTATTTT. Translating gives CASSLLADTQYF. The chain joins TRBV7-8 to TRBJ2-3; D gene uncertain. The germline gives CDR1 SGHVS, CDR2 FQNEAQ. Trimming removed 2 bases from V and 4 bases from J, with 4 bases in between. The CDR3 is 12 residues long.